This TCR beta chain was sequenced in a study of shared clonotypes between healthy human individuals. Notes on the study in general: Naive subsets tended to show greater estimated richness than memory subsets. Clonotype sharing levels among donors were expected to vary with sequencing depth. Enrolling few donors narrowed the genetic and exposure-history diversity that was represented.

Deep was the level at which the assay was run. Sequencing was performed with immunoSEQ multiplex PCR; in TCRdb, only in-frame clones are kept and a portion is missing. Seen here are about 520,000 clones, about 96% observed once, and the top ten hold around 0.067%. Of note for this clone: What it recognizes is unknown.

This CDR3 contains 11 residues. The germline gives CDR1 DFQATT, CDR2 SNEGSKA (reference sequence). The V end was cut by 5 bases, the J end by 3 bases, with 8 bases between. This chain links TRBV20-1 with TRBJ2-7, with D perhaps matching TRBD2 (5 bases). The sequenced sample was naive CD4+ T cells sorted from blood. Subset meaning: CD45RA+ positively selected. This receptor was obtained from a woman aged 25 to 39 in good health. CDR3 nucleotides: TGCAGTGCTCCCGGGGACTACGAGCAGTACTTC. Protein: CSAPGDYEQYF.